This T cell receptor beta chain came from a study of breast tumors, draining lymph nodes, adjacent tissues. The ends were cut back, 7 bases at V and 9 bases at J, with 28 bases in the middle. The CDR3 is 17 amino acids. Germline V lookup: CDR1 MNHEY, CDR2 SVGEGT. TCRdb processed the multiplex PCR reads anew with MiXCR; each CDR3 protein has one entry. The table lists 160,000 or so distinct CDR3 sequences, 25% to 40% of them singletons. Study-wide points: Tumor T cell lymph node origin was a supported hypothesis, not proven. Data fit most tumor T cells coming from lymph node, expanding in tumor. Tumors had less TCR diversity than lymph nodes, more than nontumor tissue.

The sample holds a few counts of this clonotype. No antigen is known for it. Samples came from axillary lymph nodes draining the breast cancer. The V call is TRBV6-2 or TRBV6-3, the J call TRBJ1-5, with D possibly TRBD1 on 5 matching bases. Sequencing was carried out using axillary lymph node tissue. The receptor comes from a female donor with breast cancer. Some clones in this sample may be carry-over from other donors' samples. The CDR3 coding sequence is TGTGCCAGCACCCACCGGCGACTTGACAGCTCCTGGAGGCCCCAGCATTTT. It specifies CASTHRRLDSSWRPQHF.